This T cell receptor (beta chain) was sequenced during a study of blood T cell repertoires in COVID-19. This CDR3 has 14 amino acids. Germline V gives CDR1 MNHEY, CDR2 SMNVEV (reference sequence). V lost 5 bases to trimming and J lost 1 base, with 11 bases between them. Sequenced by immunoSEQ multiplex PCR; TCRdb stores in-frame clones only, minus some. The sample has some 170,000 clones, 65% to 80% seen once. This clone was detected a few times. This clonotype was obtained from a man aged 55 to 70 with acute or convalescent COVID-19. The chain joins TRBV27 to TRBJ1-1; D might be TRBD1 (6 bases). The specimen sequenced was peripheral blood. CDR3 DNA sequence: TGTGCCAGCAGTCCGCCGACAGGGAACACTGAAGCTTTCTTT. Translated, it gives CASSPPTGNTEAFF.